This T cell receptor (beta chain) comes out of a study of blood T cell repertoires in COVID-19. Looking at the study overall: COVID-19 samples, acute and convalescent, were from the United States, Italy and Spain. T cells, B-cell-depleted T cells, or PBMCs provided the cDNA or gDNA that served as material.

The ends lost 1 base at V and 5 bases at J; junction bases unmatched: 9. From germline, CDR1 is SGHRS and CDR2 YFSETQ. The CDR3 runs to 16 residues. In this sample, this clone turned up a few times. Source study methods: Nucleated cell counts were estimated from reference gene primer amplification. Some clones are missing from TCRdb's copy, which holds only in-frame ones; the method was immunoSEQ multiplex PCR. V, J and clone size are taken as reported in that table, and D and trimming were inferred from the DNA itself. The profile covers roughly 230,000 clones, with about 86% appearing a single time and about 9% taken by the ten largest.

The chain combines TRBV5-1 with TRBJ2-5; 9 nucleotides line up with TRBD2. The sample consisted of peripheral blood. This sequence originates from a man aged 40-49 years with active or convalescent COVID-19. The CDR3: CASSLLGGRAQETQYF. CDR3 DNA: TGCGCCAGCAGCTTGTTGGGCGGGAGGGCCCAGGAGACCCAGTACTTC.